The present entry profiles one T cell receptor (beta chain) with its context. Its target is unknown. These data originate in a study of cytomegalovirus exposure and HLA in healthy donors. Study results and limitations: Other equally common chains were less clonally expanded than HLA-associated TCR beta chains, a later analysis showed.

With 60 Vbeta and 13 Jbeta primers, the PCR was carried out. Profiled with immunoSEQ multiplex PCR; TCRdb holds only in-frame clones, not every one. This table has roughly 150,000 clones, 60% to 80% appearing once. The CDR3 is 14 amino acids. CDR1 and CDR2 from the germline V gene are SGHRS and YFSETQ. The germline V and J ends were trimmed by 7 bases and 3 bases, with 11 bases remaining between them. The specimen was PBMCs. This TCR was sampled from a male donor in good health and CMV-seronegative. The gene calls are TRBV5-1 and TRBJ2-6; D ambiguous. The CDR3: CASRLEDGANVLTF. CDR3 nucleotides: TGCGCCAGCCGTTTAGAAGATGGGGCCAACGTCCTGACTTTC.